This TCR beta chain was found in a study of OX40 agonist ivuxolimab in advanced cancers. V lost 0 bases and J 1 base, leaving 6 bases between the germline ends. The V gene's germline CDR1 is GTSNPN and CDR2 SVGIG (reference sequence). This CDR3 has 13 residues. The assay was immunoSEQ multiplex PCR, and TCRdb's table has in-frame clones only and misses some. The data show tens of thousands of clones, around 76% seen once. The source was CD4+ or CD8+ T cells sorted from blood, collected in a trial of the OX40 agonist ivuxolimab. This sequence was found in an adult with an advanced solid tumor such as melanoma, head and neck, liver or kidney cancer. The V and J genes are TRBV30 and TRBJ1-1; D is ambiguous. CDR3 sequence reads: CAWSVSQNTEAFF. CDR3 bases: TGTGCCTGGAGTGTCAGCCAGAACACTGAAGCTTTCTTT.